The clone carrying this T cell receptor (beta chain) has a count of ten or more. Its specificity is unknown. The V and J ends lost 6 bases and 0 bases, in that order; junction bases with no gene match: 6. Germline V gene data show CDR1 as DFQATT and CDR2 as SNEGSKA (reference sequence). The CDR3 spans 16 residues. Each CDR3 protein is one row after TCRdb ran MiXCR on the multiplex PCR reads. The table shows about 180,000 distinct CDR3 sequences, with approximately 30% occurring only once. The data originate from a study of breast tumors, draining lymph nodes, adjacent tissues. General study findings and limits: The data were judged consistent with most tumor T cells coming from lymph node and expanding in tumor.

Breast cancer patients provided tissue from their axillary draining lymph nodes. The chain links TRBV20-1 to TRBJ2-1; TRBD2 matches 12 bases. Sequenced material: axillary lymph node tissue. The TCR sequence derives from a female donor with breast cancer. Some clones in this sample may be carry-over from other donors' samples. CDR3 amino acids: CSANGLAGHSYNEQFF. The CDR3 DNA reads as TGCAGTGCCAACGGACTAGCGGGGCACTCCTACAATGAGCAGTTCTTC.